This TCR beta chain was obtained from a study of regulatory T cells in long-lasting Graves disease. The CDR3 length is 15 residues. Trimming shortened V by 4 bases and J by 7 bases, and 16 bases separated the two germline ends. CDR1 is LGHDT and CDR2 is YNNKEL in the germline V gene (reference sequence). This clonotype was detected ten times or more. CDR3 regions were amplified by Arm-PCR using iRepertoire HTBI primers to build TCR beta libraries. Using its own MiXCR run on the multiplex PCR reads, TCRdb lists one record per CDR3 protein. Found here are around 400,000 distinct CDR3 sequences, about 12% of them singletons; the top ten hold 18%. Time point specified: newly diagnosed GD, antithyroid drugs for less than 3 months. The TCR library was prepared using RNA isolated from PBMCs. The sample was also linked to a second study, of T cells in Graves' hyperthyroidism and ophthalmopathy.

The rearrangement uses TRBV3-1 and TRBJ2-2, with unresolved D. Material: peripheral blood mononuclear cells (PBMCs), obtained at new diagnosis, from a patient treated with antithyroid drugs. This sequence was found in a woman between 18 and 29 years old with Graves disease. Written as DNA, the CDR3 is TGTGCCAGCAGCCCGAGCGTGGTGGGAAACGGGGAGCTGTTTTTT. This sequence encodes CASSPSVVGNGELFF.